This T cell receptor beta chain was identified in a study of cytomegalovirus exposure and HLA in healthy donors. Findings and limits, study-wide: An analysis that came later showed most CMV-associated TCR beta chains appearing HLA-restricted. Sequences of the TCR beta chain were said to predict the HLA-A and HLA-B alleles of most subjects accurately. It is likely that the observed cluster of highly shared sequence variants was a sequencing artifact.

This CDR3 comprises 15 residues. Trimming cost V 1 base and J 5 bases, with 17 bases left between them. Germline values: CDR1 SQVTM, CDR2 ANQGSEA. PCR amplification relied on 60 Vbeta primers (plus 13 Jbeta primers). The assay was immunoSEQ multiplex PCR, and TCRdb's table has in-frame clones only and misses some. The sample data list tens of thousands of clones. Of note for this clone: Its antigen is as yet unknown.

The rearrangement joins TRBV29-1 to TRBJ2-5; D ambiguous. The source material was PBMCs. The TCR comes from a female donor in good health and CMV-seronegative. The CDR3 loop reads CSVEGLVQPWETQYF. Written as DNA, the CDR3 is TGCAGCGTTGAAGGTTTAGTCCAACCTTGGGAGACCCAGTACTTC.